The clone carrying this TCR beta chain came up a few times. TCR beta sequencing was performed on blood CD8+ and CD4+ T cells. TEMRA cells were FACS-enriched and CD8+ and CD4+ T cells negatively isolated. CDR1 is SNHLY, CDR2 FYNNEI, per germline. The CDR3 runs 14 residues. Trimming pared 5 bases from V and 1 base from J, leaving 9 bases between. This specimen comes from a study of CD8 T cells in Susac syndrome. The authors reverse transcribed roughly 0.5 to 1 ug RNA with random hexamers. The amplification used immunoSEQ multiplex PCR on TCR beta CDR3; it spanned 54 Vbeta and 13 Jbeta. TCRdb reprocessed the immunoSEQ multiplex PCR reads via MiXCR and lists one record per CDR3 protein. This repertoire shows roughly 130,000 distinct CDR3 sequences, 90% to 95% found once; its top ten account for more than 0.1%.

The sequencing sample was made of CD4+ T cells from PBMCs. This TCR came from a human donor in good health. This rearrangement joins TRBV2 to TRBJ1-5, with D possibly being TRBD1 (5 bases). CDR3 amino acids: CASSFDSSNQPQHF. The DNA of the CDR3 is TGTGCCAGCAGTTTCGACAGCAGCAATCAGCCCCAGCATTTT.